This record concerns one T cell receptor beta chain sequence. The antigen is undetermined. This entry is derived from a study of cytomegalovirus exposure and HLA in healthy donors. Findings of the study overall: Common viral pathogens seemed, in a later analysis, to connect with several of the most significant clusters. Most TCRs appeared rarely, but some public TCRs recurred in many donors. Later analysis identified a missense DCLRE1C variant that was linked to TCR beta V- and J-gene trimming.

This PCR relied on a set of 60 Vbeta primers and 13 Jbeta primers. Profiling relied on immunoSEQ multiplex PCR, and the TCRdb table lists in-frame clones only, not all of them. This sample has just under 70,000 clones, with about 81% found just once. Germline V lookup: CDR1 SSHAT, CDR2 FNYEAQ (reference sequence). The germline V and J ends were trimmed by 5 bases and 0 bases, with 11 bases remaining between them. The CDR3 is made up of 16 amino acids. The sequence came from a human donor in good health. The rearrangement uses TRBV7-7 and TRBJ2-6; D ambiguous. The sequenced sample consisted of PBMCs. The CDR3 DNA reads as TGTGCCAGCAGCCCTCTTTTATCCTCTGGGGCCAACGTCCTGACTTTC. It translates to CASSPLLSSGANVLTF.